This T cell receptor (beta chain) stems from a study of T cell changes during pregnancy in multiple sclerosis. TCRdb keeps only in-frame clones here, not all; method: immunoSEQ multiplex PCR. The sample lists about 34,000 clones; roughly 90% were seen once. Germline V gene data show CDR1 as SGDLS and CDR2 as YYNGEE. This CDR3 has 19 residues. Trimming removed 0 bases from V and 5 bases from J; junction bases left unmatched: 9. This clonotype was obtained from a female donor with multiple sclerosis, enrolled in a pregnancy study. The source was CD8+ T cells from peripheral blood mononuclear cells, collected after pregnancy. The V and J genes are TRBV9 and TRBJ2-2, with 14 nucleotides matching TRBD2. CDR3 nucleotides: TGTGCCAGCAGCGTAGCTGGGTATGGACTAGCGGGGGGAACCGGGGAGCTGTTTTTT. Its protein product is CASSVAGYGLAGGTGELFF.